One sample yielded the 13 T cell receptor beta chains listed below, sequenced in a study of cytomegalovirus exposure and HLA in healthy donors. Using immunoSEQ multiplex PCR, the repertoire was profiled, and TCRdb retains in-frame clones only, with some absent. The sample yields hundreds of thousands of clones, 87% seen once. Sequencing was performed on PBMCs. All receptors come from a woman aged 18 to 35 in good health and CMV-seropositive.

The V and J genes are TRBV27 and TRBJ1-2, with 9 bases matching TRBD1. The CDR3 is 15 residues long. V lost 2 bases to trimming and J lost 8 bases; unmatched junction nucleotides: 9. Germline lookup yields CDR1 MNHEY and CDR2 SMNVEV (reference sequence). The CDR3 loop reads CASSLKEQGAAGYTF. The CDR3 DNA reads as TGTGCCAGCAGTTTAAAAGAACAGGGGGCGGCAGGCTACACCTTC.

This chain connects TRBV27 to TRBJ2-5; TRBD2 is a possible D gene (6 bases). This CDR3 spans 18 amino acids. The ends were cut back, 5 bases at V and 3 bases at J, with 25 bases in the middle. Germline V gene sequence: CDR1 MNHEY, CDR2 SMNVEV (reference sequence). CDR3 DNA: TGTGCCAGCAGTCTACTTTCGGGGGTCGGGGCTGACAAAGAGACCCAGTACTTC. Its protein product is CASSLLSGVGADKETQYF.

The rearrangement uses TRBV4-2 and TRBJ2-7; the match to TRBD2 covers 7 bases. This CDR3 comprises 16 residues. The V and J ends lost 4 bases and 2 bases, in that order; junction bases with no gene match: 11. Germline assignment: CDR1 LGHNA and CDR2 YNFKEQ. In DNA form, the CDR3 reads TGTGCCAGCAGCCCGGGGAGGGACGCGGAGGCCTACGAGCAGTACTTC. Its protein is CASSPGRDAEAYEQYF.

The genes are TRBV9 and TRBJ2-2; 9 positions agree with TRBD2. There are 16 residues in the CDR3. Germline-derived CDR1 and CDR2 are SGDLS and YYNGEE. Trimming took 3 bases from V and 6 from J; bases not matched to a gene: 9. CDR3 region: CASSGSGRQLAGELFF. DNA of the CDR3: TGTGCCAGCAGCGGGAGCGGGAGGCAGCTCGCCGGGGAGCTGTTTTTT.

This clone appeared once. This sequence joins TRBV6-5 and TRBJ2-7; 7 positions agree with TRBD2. V lost 3 bases, J lost 6 bases, and 8 bases stayed unmatched. The germline gives CDR1 MNHEY, CDR2 SVGAGI. This CDR3 has 14 amino acids. Here the CDR3 reads CASSYVGGPGEQYF. CDR3 sequence (DNA): TGTGCCAGCAGTTATGTGGGAGGGCCGGGCGAGCAGTACTTC.

The chain joins TRBV2 to TRBJ2-2; D is unclear. Germline CDR1 is SNHLY and CDR2 is FYNNEI. Trimming took off 2 bases at V and 9 bases at J, with 7 bases between the two ends. The CDR3 consists of 12 residues. CDR3 DNA: TGTGCCAGCAGTGAAAGAGAGTGGGAGCTGTTTTTT. Translating it yields CASSEREWELFF. The full variable domain, in which reference TRBV2 and TRBJ2-2 provide the parts outside the CDR3, is EPEVTQTPSHQVTQMGQEVILRCVPISNHLYFYWYRQILGQKVEFLVSFYNNEISEKSEIFDDQFSVERPDGSNFTLKIRSTKLEDSAMYFCASSEREWELFFGEGSRLTVL.

V and J are TRBV4-1 and TRBJ2-1; 12 bases agree with TRBD2. The length of the CDR3 is 16 residues. Trimming at V came to 2 bases and at J to 1 base, leaving 0 bases not matched to a gene. CDR1 MGHRA and CDR2 YSYEKL come from the germline V gene. Here the CDR3 reads CASSQTSGRSYNEQFF. CDR3 DNA sequence: TGCGCCAGCAGCCAAACTAGCGGGAGGTCCTACAATGAGCAGTTCTTC.

This clone was counted once. The chain has TRBV4-1 and TRBJ2-4; D possibly corresponds to TRBD1 (5 bases). CDR1 MGHRA and CDR2 YSYEKL come from the germline V gene. This CDR3 spans 15 amino acids. The V gene lost 0 bases and the J gene lost 8 bases, with 14 bases spanning the gap. The CDR3 nucleotides read TGCGCCAGCAGCCAAGAGTTTGGGGCTTCCGACATTCAGTACTTC. Its translation: CASSQEFGASDIQYF.

This clone was counted once. This chain uses TRBV7-9 with TRBJ1-1; a weak D match, TRBD1 (6 bases). Germline CDR1 is SEHNR and CDR2 is FQNEAQ (reference sequence). The CDR3 runs 14 residues. V was pared by 0 bases and J by 11 bases, with 16 bases between. The CDR3 nucleotides are TGTGCCAGCAGCTTAGCGCAAGGACAGACCGCCGCTTTCTTT. Translated: CASSLAQGQTAAFF.

CDR3 DNA sequence: TGTGCCAGCATGGGAAATAGCGGGAGCGCAGATACGCAGTATTTT. Protein product: CASMGNSGSADTQYF. The chain couples TRBV27 to TRBJ2-3, with TRBD2 identical over 9 bases. Per the germline V gene, CDR1 is MNHEY and CDR2 is SMNVEV (reference sequence). CDR3 size: 15 residues. Losses at the gene ends were 7 bases for V and 4 bases for J; bases not matched to a gene: 9.

The chain links TRBV9 to TRBJ2-1; TRBD2 aligns across 10 bases. The germline gives CDR1 SGDLS, CDR2 YYNGEE. The CDR3 has 14 residues. The J segment lost 6 bases and the V segment lost 7 bases, leaving 7 bases of the junction unmatched. CDR3 region: CASAPSGGTNEQFF. The CDR3 DNA follows: TGTGCCAGCGCCCCTAGCGGGGGAACCAATGAGCAGTTCTTC.

This rearrangement joins TRBV19 to TRBJ1-5, with 9 bases identical to TRBD1. J was trimmed by 7 bases and V by 6 bases; bases with no gene match: 7. CDR3 length equals 14 residues. Germline V gene data show CDR1 as LNHDA and CDR2 as SQIVND (reference sequence). CDR3 loop: CASRPDRGSQPQHF. As DNA, the CDR3 is TGTGCCAGTAGACCCGACAGGGGGAGCCAGCCCCAGCATTTT.

The V call is TRBV29-1, the J call TRBJ2-7; TRBD1 matches 7 bases. Unmatched junction bases numbered 7, after V lost 3 bases and J lost 2 bases. Germline V lookup: CDR1 SQVTM, CDR2 ANQGSEA. The CDR3 is 14 residues long. The CDR3: CSVEMGQTTYEQYF. In DNA form, the CDR3 reads TGCAGCGTTGAGATGGGACAGACTACCTACGAGCAGTACTTC.